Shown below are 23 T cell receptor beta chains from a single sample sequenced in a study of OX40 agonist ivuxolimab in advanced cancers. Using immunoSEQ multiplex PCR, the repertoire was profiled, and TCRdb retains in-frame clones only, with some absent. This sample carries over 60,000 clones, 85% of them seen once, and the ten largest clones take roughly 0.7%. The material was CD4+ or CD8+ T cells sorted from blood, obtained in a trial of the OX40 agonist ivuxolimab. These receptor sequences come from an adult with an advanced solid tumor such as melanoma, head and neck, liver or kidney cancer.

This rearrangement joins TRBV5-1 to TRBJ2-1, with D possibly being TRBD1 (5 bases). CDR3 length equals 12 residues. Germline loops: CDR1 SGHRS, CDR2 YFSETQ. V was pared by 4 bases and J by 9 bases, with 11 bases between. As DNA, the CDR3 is TGCGCCAGCAGCCCCACAGGCGTTGAGCAGTTCTTC. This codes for CASSPTGVEQFF.

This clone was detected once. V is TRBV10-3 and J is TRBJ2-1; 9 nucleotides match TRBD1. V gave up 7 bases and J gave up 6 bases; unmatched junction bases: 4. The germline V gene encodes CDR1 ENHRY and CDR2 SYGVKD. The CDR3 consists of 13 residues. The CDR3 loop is CAIKGTGSNEQFF. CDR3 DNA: TGTGCCATCAAAGGGACAGGGAGCAATGAGCAGTTCTTC.

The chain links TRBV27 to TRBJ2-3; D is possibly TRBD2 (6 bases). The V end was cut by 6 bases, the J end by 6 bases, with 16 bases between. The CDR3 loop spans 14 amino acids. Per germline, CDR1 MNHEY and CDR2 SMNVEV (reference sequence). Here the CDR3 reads CASSRTSRADTQYF. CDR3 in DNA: TGTGCCAGCAGCCGTACTAGCCGGGCGGATACGCAGTATTTT.

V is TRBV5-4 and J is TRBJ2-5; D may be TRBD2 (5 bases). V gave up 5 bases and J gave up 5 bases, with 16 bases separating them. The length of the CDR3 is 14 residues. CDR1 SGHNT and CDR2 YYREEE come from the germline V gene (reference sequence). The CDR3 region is CASRSGSPGETQYF. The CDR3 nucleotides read TGTGCCAGCAGATCCGGGTCGCCGGGGGAGACCCAGTACTTC. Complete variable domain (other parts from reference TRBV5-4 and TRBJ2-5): ETGVTQSPTHLIKTRGQQVTLRCSSQSGHNTVSWYQQALGQGPQFIFQYYREEENGRGNFPPRFSGLQFPNYSSELNVNALELDDSALYLCASRSGSPGETQYFGPGTRLLVL.

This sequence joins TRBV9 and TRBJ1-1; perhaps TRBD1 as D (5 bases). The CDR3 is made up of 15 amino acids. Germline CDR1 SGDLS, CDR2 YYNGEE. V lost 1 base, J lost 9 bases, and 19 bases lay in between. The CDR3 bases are TGTGCCAGCAGCGTACCTCAAGGGGAGGGGACGCAAGCTTTCTTT. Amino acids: CASSVPQGEGTQAFF.

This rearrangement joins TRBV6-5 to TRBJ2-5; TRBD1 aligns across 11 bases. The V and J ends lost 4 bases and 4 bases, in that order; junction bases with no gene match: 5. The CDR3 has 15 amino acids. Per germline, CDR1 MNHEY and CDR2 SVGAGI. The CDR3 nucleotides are TGTGCCAGCAGTTCCCCGGGACAGGGGGTAGAGACCCAGTACTTC. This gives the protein CASSSPGQGVETQYF.

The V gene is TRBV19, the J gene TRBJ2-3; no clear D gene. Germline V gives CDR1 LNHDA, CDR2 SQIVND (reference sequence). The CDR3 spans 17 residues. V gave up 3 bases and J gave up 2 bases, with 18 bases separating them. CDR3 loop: CASSMSLGRLITDTQYF. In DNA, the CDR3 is TGTGCCAGTAGTATGTCGCTCGGCAGGCTAATCACAGATACGCAGTATTTT.

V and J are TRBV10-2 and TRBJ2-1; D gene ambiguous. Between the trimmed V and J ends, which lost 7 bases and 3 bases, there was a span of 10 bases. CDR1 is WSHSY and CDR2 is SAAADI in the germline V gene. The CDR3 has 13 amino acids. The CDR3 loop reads CASIPGSYNEQFF. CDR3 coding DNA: TGCGCCAGCATACCGGGCAGCTACAATGAGCAGTTCTTC.

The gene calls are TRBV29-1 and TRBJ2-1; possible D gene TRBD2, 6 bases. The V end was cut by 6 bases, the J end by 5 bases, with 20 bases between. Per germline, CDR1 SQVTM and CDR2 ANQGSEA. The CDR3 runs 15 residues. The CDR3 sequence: CSVHPPAGLNNEQFF. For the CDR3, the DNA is TGCAGCGTCCACCCTCCGGCGGGACTTAACAATGAGCAGTTCTTC.

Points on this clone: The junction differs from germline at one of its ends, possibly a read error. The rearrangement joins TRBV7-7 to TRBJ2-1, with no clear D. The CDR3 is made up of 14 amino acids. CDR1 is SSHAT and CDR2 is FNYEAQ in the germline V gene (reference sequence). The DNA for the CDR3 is TGTGCTAGCAGCTTAGGTCCCGCAAACAATGAGCAGTTCTTC. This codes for CASSLGPANNEQFF. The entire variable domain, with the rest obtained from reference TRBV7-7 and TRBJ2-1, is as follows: GAGVSQSPRYKVTKRGQDVTLRCDPISSHATLYWYQQALGQGPEFLTYFNYEAQPDKSGLPSDRFSAERPEGSISTLTIQRTEQRDSAMYRCASSLGPANNEQFFGPGTRLTVL.

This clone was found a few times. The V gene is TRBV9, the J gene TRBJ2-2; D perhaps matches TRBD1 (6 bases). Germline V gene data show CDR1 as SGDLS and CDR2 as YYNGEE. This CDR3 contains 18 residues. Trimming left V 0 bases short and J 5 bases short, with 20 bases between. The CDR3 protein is CASSVVNPGVGRTGELFF. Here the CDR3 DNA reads TGTGCCAGCAGCGTAGTAAACCCAGGGGTAGGAAGGACCGGGGAGCTGTTTTTT. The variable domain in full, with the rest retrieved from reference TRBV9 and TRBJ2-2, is DSGVTQTPKHLITATGQRVTLRCSPRSGDLSVYWYQQSLDQGLQFLIQYYNGEERAKGNILERFSAQQFPDLHSELNLSSLELGDSALYFCASSVVNPGVGRTGELFFGEGSRLTVL.

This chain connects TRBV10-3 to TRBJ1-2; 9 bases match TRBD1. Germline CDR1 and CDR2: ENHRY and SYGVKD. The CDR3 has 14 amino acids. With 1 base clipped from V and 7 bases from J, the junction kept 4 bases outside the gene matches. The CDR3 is CAISELDRGSGYTF. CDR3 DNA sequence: TGTGCCATCAGTGAGTTGGACAGGGGTTCTGGCTACACCTTC.

CDR3 in DNA: TGTGCCAGCAGTGAAATGCAGGGGAGCAATCAGCCCCAGCATTTT. Protein: CASSEMQGSNQPQHF. V gene TRBV6-1 combines with J gene TRBJ1-5, with a tentative D call TRBD1 (6 bases). CDR1 and CDR2 (germline): MNHNS, SASEGT. Trimming took 2 bases from V and 1 from J, leaving 9 bases between them. CDR3 length equals 15 residues.

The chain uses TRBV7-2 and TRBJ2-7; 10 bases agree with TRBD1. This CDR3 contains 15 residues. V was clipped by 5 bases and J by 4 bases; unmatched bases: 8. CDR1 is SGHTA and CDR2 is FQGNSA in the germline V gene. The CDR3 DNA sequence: TGTGCCAGCAGCCGACAGGGGGCAACTATGTACGAGCAGTACTTC. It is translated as CASSRQGATMYEQYF. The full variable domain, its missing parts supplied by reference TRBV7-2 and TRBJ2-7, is GAGVSQSPSNKVTEKGKDVELRCDPISGHTALYWYRQSLGQGLEFLIYFQGNSAPDKSGLPSDRFSAERTGGSVSTLTIQRTQQEDSAVYLCASSRQGATMYEQYFGPGTRLTVT.

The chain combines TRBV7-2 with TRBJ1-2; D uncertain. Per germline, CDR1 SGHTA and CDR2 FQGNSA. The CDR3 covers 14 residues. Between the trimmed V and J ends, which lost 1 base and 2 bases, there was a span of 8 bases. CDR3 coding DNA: TGTGCCAGCAGCTTAGTCGGGGAGAACTATGGCTACACCTTC. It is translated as CASSLVGENYGYTF.

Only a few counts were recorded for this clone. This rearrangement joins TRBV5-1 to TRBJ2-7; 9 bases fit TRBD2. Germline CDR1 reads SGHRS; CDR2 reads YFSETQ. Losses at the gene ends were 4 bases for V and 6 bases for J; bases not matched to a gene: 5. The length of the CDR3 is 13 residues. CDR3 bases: TGCGCCAGCAGCGGCGGGGGGGCCGTCGAGCAGTACTTC. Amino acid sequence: CASSGGGAVEQYF.

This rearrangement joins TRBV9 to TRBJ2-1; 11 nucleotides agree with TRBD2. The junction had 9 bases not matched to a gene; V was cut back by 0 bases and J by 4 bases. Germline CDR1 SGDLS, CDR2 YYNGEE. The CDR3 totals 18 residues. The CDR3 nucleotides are TGTGCCAGCAGCGTAGGCCCCCCCCTAGCGGGGGGTTACAATGAGCAGTTCTTC. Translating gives CASSVGPPLAGGYNEQFF.

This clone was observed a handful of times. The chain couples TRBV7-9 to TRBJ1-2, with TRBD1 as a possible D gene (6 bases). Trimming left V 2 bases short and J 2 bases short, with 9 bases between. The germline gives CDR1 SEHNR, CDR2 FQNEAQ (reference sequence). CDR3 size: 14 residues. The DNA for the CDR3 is TGTGCCAGCAGCTTACAGACAGGAAACTATGGCTACACCTTC. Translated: CASSLQTGNYGYTF.

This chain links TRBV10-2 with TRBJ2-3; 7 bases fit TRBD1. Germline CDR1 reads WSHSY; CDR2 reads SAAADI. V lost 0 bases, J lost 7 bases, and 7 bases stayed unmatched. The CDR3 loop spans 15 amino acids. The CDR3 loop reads CASSESVTGDNTQYF. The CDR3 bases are TGCGCCAGCAGTGAGTCCGTCACAGGGGATAATACGCAGTATTTT.

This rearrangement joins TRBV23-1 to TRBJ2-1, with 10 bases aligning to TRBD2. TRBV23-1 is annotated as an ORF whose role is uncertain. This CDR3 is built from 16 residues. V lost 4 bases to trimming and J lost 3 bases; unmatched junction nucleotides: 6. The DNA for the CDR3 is TGCGCCAGCAGTCCACGACTAGCGGGCTACTACAATGAGCAGTTCTTC. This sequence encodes CASSPRLAGYYNEQFF.

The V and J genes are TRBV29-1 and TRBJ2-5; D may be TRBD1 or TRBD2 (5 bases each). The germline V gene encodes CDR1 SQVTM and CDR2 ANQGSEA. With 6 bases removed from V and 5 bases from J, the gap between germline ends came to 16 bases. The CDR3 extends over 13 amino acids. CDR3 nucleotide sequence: TGCAGCGTAGGGACCGCCGTCGCTGAGACCCAGTACTTC. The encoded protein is CSVGTAVAETQYF.

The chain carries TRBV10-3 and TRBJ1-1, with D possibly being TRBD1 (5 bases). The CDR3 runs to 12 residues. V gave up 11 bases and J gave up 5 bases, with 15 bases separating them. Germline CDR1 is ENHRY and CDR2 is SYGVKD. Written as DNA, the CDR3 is TGTGCCGCCCGGGGTCGACAGACTGAAGCTTTCTTT. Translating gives CAARGRQTEAFF.

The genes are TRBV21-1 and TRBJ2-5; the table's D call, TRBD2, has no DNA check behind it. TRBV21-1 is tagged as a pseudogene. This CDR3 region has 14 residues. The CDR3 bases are TGTGCCAGCAGCCGCCGGACTGAACAAGAGACCCAGTACTTC. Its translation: CASSRRTEQETQYF.